These 17 T cell receptor beta chains originate from one sample sequenced in a study of T cells in Graves' hyperthyroidism and ophthalmopathy. TCR beta CDR3 region amplification was performed from RNA transcripts. The TCR CDR3 was amplified in a first-round RT-PCR using the HTBI primer set. TCRdb ran MiXCR on the multiplex PCR reads and lists one entry per CDR3 protein. The profile shows 500,000 to 650,000 distinct CDR3 sequences, 46% of them singletons. Sequenced material: peripheral blood or thyroid tissue (not recorded which). The receptors come from an adult woman with Graves' disease, either hyperthyroidism or ophthalmopathy (not recorded which).

This clonotype was seen a handful of times. The V call is TRBV4-2, the J call TRBJ2-7; D remains ambiguous. Germline CDR1 reads LGHNA; CDR2 reads YNFKEQ. This CDR3 contains 15 residues. Trimming took 0 bases from V and 1 from J, leaving 10 bases between them. CDR3 in amino acids: CASSQDGVGSYEQYF. The CDR3 bases are TGTGCCAGCAGCCAAGATGGGGTAGGATCCTACGAGCAGTACTTC.

The V call is TRBV7-9, the J call TRBJ1-1, with 8 bases matching TRBD1. The CDR3 is made up of 16 amino acids. Germline loops: CDR1 SEHNR, CDR2 FQNEAQ (reference sequence). With V trimmed by 0 bases and J by 1 base, 4 bases remained unmatched. The chain's CDR3 is CASSLARGQGNTEAFF. Here the CDR3 DNA reads TGTGCCAGCAGCTTAGCGCGCGGACAGGGGAACACTGAAGCTTTCTTT.

This rearrangement joins TRBV20-1 to TRBJ2-7; D not certain. Germline CDR1 DFQATT, CDR2 SNEGSKA (reference sequence). The CDR3 has 11 residues. V lost 5 bases to trimming and J lost 7 bases, with 12 bases between them. In DNA, the CDR3 is TGCAGTGCTCTAGTAGATCGAGAGCAGTACTTC. Its translation: CSALVDREQYF.

The chain has TRBV13 and TRBJ2-7, with 9 bases lining up with TRBD1. There are 14 residues in the CDR3. Germline V gene lookup returns CDR1 PRHDT and CDR2 FYEKMQ (reference sequence). Germline trimming cut 6 bases from V and 2 bases from J; bases unmatched to any gene: 5. For the CDR3, the DNA is TGTGCCAGCAGTCGGGACAGGGCTCCCTACGAGCAGTACTTC. Translating it yields CASSRDRAPYEQYF.

The rearrangement joins TRBV29-1 to TRBJ2-5, with TRBD1 matching over 9 bases. Losses at the gene ends were 6 bases for V and 5 bases for J; bases not matched to a gene: 7. Germline V gene sequence: CDR1 SQVTM, CDR2 ANQGSEA. The CDR3 runs 13 residues. CDR3 region: CSVGQGADETQYF. The CDR3, as DNA: TGCAGCGTGGGACAGGGAGCGGATGAGACCCAGTACTTC.

In nucleotides, the CDR3 is TGTGCCAGCAGTGAAGGGGGTCAGGGGATGAAGCAGTTCTTC. Protein: CASSEGGQGMKQFF. The chain recombines TRBV2 with TRBJ2-7; tentatively, D is TRBD1 (6 bases). The end of the DNA fits TRBJ2-1 better, so the J call may be wrong. Germline CDR1 is SNHLY and CDR2 is FYNNEI. The CDR3 runs 14 residues.

The chain couples TRBV5-1 to TRBJ1-3; D perhaps matches TRBD1 (6 bases). V lost 0 bases and J 7 bases, leaving 14 bases between the germline ends. From germline, CDR1 is SGHRS and CDR2 YFSETQ. The CDR3 sequence is 15 residues long. Here the CDR3 reads CASSLARGGVNTIYF. In DNA form, the CDR3 reads TGCGCCAGCAGCTTGGCCCGCGGGGGCGTGAACACCATATATTTT.

There are a few counts of this clonotype. V usage is TRBV20-1 and J usage is TRBJ1-2; possible D gene TRBD1, 6 bases. Germline V gives CDR1 DFQATT, CDR2 SNEGSKA (reference sequence). The germline V and J ends were trimmed by 6 bases and 3 bases, with 11 bases remaining between them. The CDR3 length is 12 residues. As DNA, the CDR3 is TGCAGTGCCACGGACAGATACTATGGCTACACCTTC. Amino acids: CSATDRYYGYTF.

The rearrangement links TRBV11-2 to TRBJ1-2, with TRBD1 matching 7 bases. Germline values: CDR1 SGHAT, CDR2 FQNNGV. The V segment lost 5 bases and the J segment 8 bases; nucleotides outside the gene matches: 8. The CDR3 contains 13 residues. The CDR3 is CASSLLTGDGYTF. CDR3 bases: TGTGCCAGCAGCCTCCTTACAGGGGACGGCTACACCTTC.

This clonotype was seen ten or more times. This chain connects TRBV5-1 to TRBJ1-1; TRBD1 matches 8 bases. Unmatched junction bases numbered 4, after V lost 3 bases and J lost 0 bases. The length of the CDR3 is 15 residues. The V gene's germline CDR1 is SGHRS and CDR2 YFSETQ. For the CDR3, the DNA is TGCGCCAGCAGCTACCGGACAGGGATGAACACTGAAGCTTTCTTT. Translated: CASSYRTGMNTEAFF.

The genes are TRBV2 and TRBJ2-2; D is perhaps TRBD2 (6 bases). This CDR3 comprises 15 residues. V was cut by 6 bases and J by 3 bases, with 14 bases left in between. Germline V gene data show CDR1 as SNHLY and CDR2 as FYNNEI. In nucleotides, the CDR3 is TGTGCCAGCAGCTCCAAACAGCGGGACACCGGGGAGCTGTTTTTT. Residues: CASSSKQRDTGELFF.

The V call is TRBV15, the J call TRBJ1-2; 7 nucleotides align to TRBD1. The germline CDR1 and CDR2 sequences are LNHNV and YYDKDF (reference sequence). The J segment lost 0 bases and the V segment lost 0 bases, leaving 4 bases of the junction unmatched. The length of the CDR3 is 16 residues. Written as DNA, the CDR3 is TGTGCCACCAGCAGAGACAGGGGGGGAGCTAACTATGGCTACACCTTC. The encoded protein is CATSRDRGGANYGYTF.

This clonotype was detected ten times or more. V and J are TRBV29-1 and TRBJ2-7; D is perhaps TRBD1 (6 bases). The CDR3 loop spans 11 amino acids. From germline, CDR1 is SQVTM and CDR2 ANQGSEA. Between the trimmed V and J ends, which lost 6 bases and 4 bases, there was a span of 10 bases. The CDR3 DNA is TGCAGCGTCGCCGGGACATACGAGCAGTACTTC. Its translation: CSVAGTYEQYF.

Many counts were recorded for this clonotype. The chain joins TRBV7-8 to TRBJ1-2; D remains unclear. CDR1 is SGHVS, CDR2 FQNEAQ, per germline. Trimming removed 1 base at V and 0 bases at J, with 9 bases between. There are 15 residues in the CDR3. The CDR3 protein is CASSLGAATNYGYTF. For the CDR3, the DNA is TGTGCCAGCAGCTTAGGGGCAGCAACTAACTATGGCTACACCTTC.

The genes are TRBV29-1 and TRBJ1-2, with 11 bases identical to TRBD1. In germline, CDR1 is SQVTM, CDR2 ANQGSEA. The V and J ends lost 2 bases and 5 bases, in that order; junction bases with no gene match: 16. The CDR3 has 18 amino acids. The CDR3 sequence: CSVEPSPFRGQGVYGYTF. The CDR3 region has the DNA TGCAGCGTTGAACCATCCCCATTTAGGGGACAGGGGGTTTATGGCTACACCTTC. The full variable domain, with the rest looked up from reference TRBV29-1 and TRBJ1-2, is SAVISQKPSRDICQRGTSLTIQCQVDSQVTMMFWYRQQPGQSLTLIATANQGSEATYESGFVIDKFPISRPNLTFSTLTVSNMSPEDSSIYLCSVEPSPFRGQGVYGYTFGSGTRLTVV.

The rearrangement links TRBV19 to TRBJ2-5; 8 bases align to TRBD2. CDR3 size: 16 residues. The V and J ends lost 6 bases and 5 bases, in that order; junction bases with no gene match: 14. In germline, CDR1 is LNHDA, CDR2 SQIVND (reference sequence). CDR3 loop: CASSYSGSGFGETQYF. CDR3 DNA sequence: TGTGCCAGTAGCTACAGCGGGAGCGGTTTCGGGGAGACCCAGTACTTC.

This clonotype was seen at least ten times. The rearrangement uses TRBV2 and TRBJ1-2; TRBD1 matches at 7 bases. Trimming cost V 2 bases and J 5 bases; bases outside gene matches: 5. The CDR3 covers 14 residues. Germline V CDR1 and CDR2: SNHLY, FYNNEI. CDR3 DNA: TGTGCCAGCAGTGAAATGGGACAGCTATATGGCTACACCTTC. Translating gives CASSEMGQLYGYTF. Supplemented by reference TRBV2 and TRBJ1-2, the full variable domain reads EPEVTQTPSHQVTQMGQEVILRCVPISNHLYFYWYRQILGQKVEFLVSFYNNEISEKSEIFDDQFSVERPDGSNFTLKIRSTKLEDSAMYFCASSEMGQLYGYTFGSGTRLTVV.